Given below is one T cell receptor beta chain in context. What it binds is not known. V was pared by 5 bases and J by 2 bases, with 10 bases between. This CDR3 contains 14 residues. CDR1 and CDR2 from the germline V gene are SNHLY and FYNNEI. The donors formed part of the roughly 120-subject validation cohort, distinct from the roughly 620-subject first cohort. Profiled with immunoSEQ multiplex PCR; TCRdb holds only in-frame clones, not every one. The data hold around 50,000 clones, with 85% to 95% observed a single time. The data were obtained in a study of cytomegalovirus exposure and HLA in healthy donors. Study-level points and caveats: Investigators reported 150 to 200 TCR beta chains as tied to cytomegalovirus. Most TCRs appeared rarely, but some public TCRs recurred in many donors.

Source material: PBMCs. The clonotype comes from a woman younger than 35 in good health and CMV-seronegative. The chain is built from TRBV2 and TRBJ1-3; D possibly corresponds to TRBD1 (6 bases). The CDR3 sequence: CASSRTETGNTIYF. The CDR3, as DNA: TGTGCCAGCAGTCGGACAGAAACTGGAAACACCATATATTTT.